Listed here are 14 T cell receptor beta chains from one sample, sequenced in a study of shared clonotypes between healthy human individuals. Repertoires were generated with immunoSEQ multiplex PCR, while TCRdb's copy carries only in-frame clones and drops some. The data hold roughly 2.5 million clones, with approximately 92% observed a single time. Sequences were obtained from naive CD4+ T cells sorted from blood. Subset reported: CD45RA+ positively selected. The receptors shown here come from a man younger than 35 in good health.

As regards this clone: Different DNA sequences within this sample yield the same CDR3. The rearrangement joins TRBV18 to TRBJ1-2; 9 bases line up with TRBD1. Per germline, CDR1 KGHSH and CDR2 LQKENI. V lost 2 bases to trimming and J lost 5 bases; unmatched junction nucleotides: 3. The CDR3 loop spans 14 amino acids. As DNA, the CDR3 is TGTGCCAGCTCACCATCGGGACAGGGATATGGCTACACCTTC. Amino acid sequence: CASSPSGQGYGYTF.

The genes are TRBV18 and TRBJ1-1, with unresolved D. The CDR3 is made up of 16 amino acids. CDR1 KGHSH and CDR2 LQKENI come from the germline V gene. Between the trimmed V and J ends, which lost 6 bases and 0 bases, there was a span of 17 bases. DNA of the CDR3: TGTGCCAGCTCGTTCCCCGGACCGACCTTGAACACTGAAGCTTTCTTT. Amino acid sequence: CASSFPGPTLNTEAFF.

CDR3 nucleotides: TGTGCCAGCAGCTTAGGGGCAGCGGTAAGCTCCTACGAGCAGTACTTC. Translation: CASSLGAAVSSYEQYF. The J gene is TRBJ2-7, the V gene TRBV7-2; weak D call: TRBD2 (5 bases). V lost 1 base, J lost 0 bases, and 13 bases lay in between. The CDR3 sequence is 16 residues long. The germline V gene has CDR1 SGHTA and CDR2 FQGNSA.

About this clone: This CDR3 is also generated by other DNA sequences in the sample. The chain carries TRBV18 and TRBJ1-5; the D gene is possibly TRBD1 (5 bases). Looked up from germline, CDR1 is KGHSH and CDR2 is LQKENI. Deletions cut 2 bases from V and 4 bases from J, with 6 bases between. The CDR3 totals 13 residues. CDR3 in amino acids: CASSPGGNQPQHF. For the CDR3, the DNA is TGTGCCAGCTCACCAGGGGGAAATCAGCCCCAGCATTTT.

Concerning this clone: Additional DNA sequences in this sample encode the identical CDR3. This chain uses TRBV18 with TRBJ2-7, with D possibly being TRBD1 (5 bases). The V end lost 3 bases, the J end lost 3 bases, and 12 bases lay between the germline ends. Germline CDR1 is KGHSH and CDR2 is LQKENI. This CDR3 contains 14 residues. The CDR3 loop reads CASSPGRAHYEQYF. CDR3 nucleotides: TGTGCCAGCTCACCGGGCAGGGCCCACTACGAGCAGTACTTC.

This clone was observed a handful of times. The same CDR3 also results from other DNA sequences found in this sample. The rearrangement joins TRBV29-1 to TRBJ1-5; the D gene is possibly TRBD1 (5 bases). Trimming cost V 6 bases and J 4 bases, with 10 bases left between them. CDR3 length: 12 residues. Germline V gives CDR1 SQVTM, CDR2 ANQGSEA. CDR3 nucleotides: TGCAGCGTGGGGGGGAGTAATCAGCCCCAGCATTTT. Encoded protein: CSVGGSNQPQHF.

The rearrangement links TRBV5-1 to TRBJ2-7, with 7 bases that match TRBD1. CDR3 length: 13 amino acids. V trimming: 5 bases; J trimming: 7 bases; junction bases outside the gene matches: 9. CDR1 is SGHRS, CDR2 YFSETQ, per germline. The CDR3 loop is CASRKTGTEEQYF. CDR3 nucleotide sequence: TGCGCCAGCAGGAAGACCGGGACAGAAGAGCAGTACTTC.

V and J are TRBV6-6 and TRBJ2-7; no clear D. The CDR3 covers 14 residues. CDR1 and CDR2 from the germline V gene are MNHNY and SVGAGI (reference sequence). Trimming took 5 bases from V and 0 from J, leaving 11 bases between them. The CDR3 DNA sequence: TGTGCCAGCAGTACCGGACGGAGCTCCTACGAGCAGTACTTC. It yields the protein CASSTGRSSYEQYF.

This chain connects TRBV4-3 to TRBJ1-1, with a weak D call TRBD1 (5 bases). V was trimmed by 5 bases and J by 0 bases, leaving 7 bases between them. The CDR3 spans 13 residues. CDR1 and CDR2 (germline): LGHNA, YSLEER. The CDR3 sequence: CASSATVNTEAFF. The CDR3 coding sequence is TGCGCCAGCAGCGCGACAGTGAACACTGAAGCTTTCTTT.

The chain links TRBV6-5 to TRBJ2-5; D call uncertain. This CDR3 is 12 amino acids long. The germline V and J ends were trimmed by 4 bases and 5 bases, with 8 bases remaining between them. Germline CDR1 is MNHEY and CDR2 is SVGAGI. CDR3 loop: CASSSSRETQYF. In DNA, the CDR3 is TGTGCCAGCAGTTCGAGCCGCGAGACCCAGTACTTC.

The chain employs TRBV6-5 and TRBJ1-1; D not resolved. Germline V gene lookup returns CDR1 MNHEY and CDR2 SVGAGI. Trimming removed 4 bases at V and 7 bases at J, with 7 bases between. This CDR3 comprises 11 residues. CDR3 sequence reads: CASSWADEAFF. CDR3 nucleotides: TGTGCCAGCAGTTGGGCAGATGAAGCTTTCTTT.

This chain joins TRBV10-3 and TRBJ2-7; 10 nucleotides agree with TRBD1. Germline V lookup: CDR1 ENHRY, CDR2 SYGVKD. This CDR3 is built from 14 residues. V was clipped by 10 bases and J by 6 bases; unmatched bases: 12. CDR3 coding DNA: TGTGCCAGCTCGTCCGGGACAGGGGCTTTCGAGCAGTACTTC. Protein sequence: CASSSGTGAFEQYF.

With regard to this clone: Distinct nucleotide sequences in the sample also encode this CDR3. V and J are TRBV19 and TRBJ2-1; the D is unclear. CDR1 is LNHDA and CDR2 is SQIVND in the germline V gene (reference sequence). V lost 2 bases and J lost 0, with 8 bases in between. There are 15 residues in the CDR3. Here the CDR3 reads CASSITGSSYNEQFF. CDR3 nucleotide sequence: TGTGCCAGTAGTATAACTGGAAGCTCCTACAATGAGCAGTTCTTC.

Details on this clone: This sample also contains other DNA sequences that code for the same CDR3. CDR3 amino acids: CASSSQGMNTEAFF. The CDR3 DNA sequence: TGTGCCAGCAGTTCCCAGGGGATGAACACTGAAGCTTTCTTT. J is TRBJ1-1 and V is TRBV6-5; possible D gene TRBD1, 6 bases. The CDR3 length is 14 residues. Trimming removed 4 bases from V and 0 bases from J, with 9 bases in between. From germline, CDR1 is MNHEY and CDR2 SVGAGI.